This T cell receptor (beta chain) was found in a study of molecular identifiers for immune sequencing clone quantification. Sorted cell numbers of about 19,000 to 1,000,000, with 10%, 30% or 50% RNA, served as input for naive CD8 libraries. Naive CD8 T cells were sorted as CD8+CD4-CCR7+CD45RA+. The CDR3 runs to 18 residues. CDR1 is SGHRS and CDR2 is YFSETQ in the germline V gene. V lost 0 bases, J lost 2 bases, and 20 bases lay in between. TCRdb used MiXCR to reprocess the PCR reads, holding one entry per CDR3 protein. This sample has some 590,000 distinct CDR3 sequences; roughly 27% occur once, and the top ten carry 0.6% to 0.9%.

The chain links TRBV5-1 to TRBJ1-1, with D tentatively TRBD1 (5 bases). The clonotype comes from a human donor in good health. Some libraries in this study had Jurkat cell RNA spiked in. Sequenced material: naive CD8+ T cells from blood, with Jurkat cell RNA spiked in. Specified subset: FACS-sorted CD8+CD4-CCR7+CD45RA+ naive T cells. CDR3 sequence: CASSLDPGVGYSNTEAFF. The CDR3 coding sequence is TGCGCCAGCAGCTTGGACCCGGGGGTTGGGTATTCTAACACTGAAGCTTTCTTT.